This T cell receptor (beta chain) was captured by sequencing in a study of blood T cell repertoires in COVID-19. Across the study: Acute and convalescent COVID-19 samples came from the United States, Italy and Spain. PBMCs, B-cell-depleted T cells, or T cells provided the cDNA or gDNA that made up the material.

Under the authors' procedure: Using reference gene primer amplification, nucleated cell counts were estimated. Measured with immunoSEQ multiplex PCR; TCRdb has only the in-frame clones, and not every one. Clonal size and the V and J genes are those of that table, whereas D and trimming came from the DNA. The table records some 300,000 clones, around 90% of them present only once. This CDR3 is built from 15 residues. The germline V gene has CDR1 LNHDA and CDR2 SQIVND (reference sequence). Trimming took 5 bases from V and 4 from J; bases not matched to a gene: 9. The chain joins TRBV19 to TRBJ2-7; TRBD1 aligns across 9 bases. The sequencing sample was made of peripheral blood. This receptor was obtained from a woman in her forties with COVID-19, enrolled during active disease. CDR3 bases: TGTGCCAGTAGTTCCTGGACAGGGGTGGGATACGAGCAGTACTTC. Translated: CASSSWTGVGYEQYF.